This T cell receptor (beta chain) was identified during a study of blood T cell repertoires in COVID-19. Generated by immunoSEQ multiplex PCR, the TCRdb table keeps only in-frame clones and is missing some. This table has approximately 150,000 clones, approximately 88% appearing once. There are 13 residues in the CDR3. Trimming left V 8 bases short and J 5 bases short, with 15 bases between. CDR1 and CDR2 (germline): MNHEY, SVGAGI. This chain uses TRBV6-5 with TRBJ1-1; a possible D gene is TRBD1 (6 bases). Material for sequencing was peripheral blood. This clonotype was sampled from a man aged 70 or older with acute or convalescent COVID-19. The CDR3 spells CASARGRFTEAFF. CDR3 DNA: TGTGCCAGCGCCAGGGGCCGGTTTACTGAAGCTTTCTTT.